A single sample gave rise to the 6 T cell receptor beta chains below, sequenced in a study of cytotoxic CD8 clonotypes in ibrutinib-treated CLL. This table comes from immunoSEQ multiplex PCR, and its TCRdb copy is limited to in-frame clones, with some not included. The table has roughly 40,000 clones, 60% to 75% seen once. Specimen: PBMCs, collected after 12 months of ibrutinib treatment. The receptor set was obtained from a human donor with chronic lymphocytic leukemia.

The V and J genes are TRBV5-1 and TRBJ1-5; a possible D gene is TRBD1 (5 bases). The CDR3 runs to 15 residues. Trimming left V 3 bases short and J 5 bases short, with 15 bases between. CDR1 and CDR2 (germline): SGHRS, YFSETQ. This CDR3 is CASSSGPSGDQPQHF. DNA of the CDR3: TGCGCCAGCAGCTCGGGGCCCTCGGGGGATCAGCCCCAGCATTTT.

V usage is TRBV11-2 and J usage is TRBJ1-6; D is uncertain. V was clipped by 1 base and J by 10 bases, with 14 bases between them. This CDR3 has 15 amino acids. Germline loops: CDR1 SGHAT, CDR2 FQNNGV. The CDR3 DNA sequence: TGTGCCAGCAGCTTAGTAGGGCGGACGGAGTCACCCCTCCACTTT. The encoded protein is CASSLVGRTESPLHF.

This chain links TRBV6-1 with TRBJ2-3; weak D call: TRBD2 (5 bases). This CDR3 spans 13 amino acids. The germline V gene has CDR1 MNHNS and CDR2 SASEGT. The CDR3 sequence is CGAGSPSTDTQYF. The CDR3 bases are TGTGGGGCGGGCAGTCCCAGCACAGATACGCAGTATTTT.

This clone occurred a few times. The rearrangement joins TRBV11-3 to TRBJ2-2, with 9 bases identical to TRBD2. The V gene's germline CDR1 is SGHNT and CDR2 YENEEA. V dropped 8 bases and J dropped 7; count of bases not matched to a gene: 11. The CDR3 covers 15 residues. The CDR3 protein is CASQASGRSVGELFF. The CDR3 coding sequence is TGTGCCAGCCAAGCAAGCGGGAGGTCTGTCGGGGAGCTGTTTTTT.

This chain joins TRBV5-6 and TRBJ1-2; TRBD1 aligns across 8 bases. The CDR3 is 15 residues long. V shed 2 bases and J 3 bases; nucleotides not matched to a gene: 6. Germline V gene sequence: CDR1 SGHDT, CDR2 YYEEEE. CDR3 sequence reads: CASSLKYRGDYGYTF. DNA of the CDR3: TGTGCCAGCAGCTTAAAATACAGGGGGGACTATGGCTACACCTTC.

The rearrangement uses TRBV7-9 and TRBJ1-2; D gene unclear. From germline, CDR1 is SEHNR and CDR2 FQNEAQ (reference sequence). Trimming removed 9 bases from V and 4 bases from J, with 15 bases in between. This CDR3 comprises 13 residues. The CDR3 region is CASSPFRSYGYTF. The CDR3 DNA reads TGTGCCAGTTCACCGTTTCGTAGCTATGGCTACACCTTC.